This T cell receptor beta chain was found in a study of regulatory T cells in long-lasting Graves disease. Study-level information: The criterion for persistent Graves' disease was over 5 years of antithyroid drugs with positive TSH receptor antibodies.

Building of the TCR beta libraries involved iRepertoire HTBI primers and Arm-PCR of CDR3 regions. TCRdb re-called the multiplex PCR reads through MiXCR, storing one row per CDR3 protein. The table shows roughly 400,000 distinct CDR3 sequences, with 20% to 25% occurring only once. The study, taken as a whole, reports: Persistent patients had more shared public clonotypes (2,741) than new patients (about 970). Persistent Graves' patients showed reduced TCR diversity versus newly diagnosed patients.

Time point described: persistent/refractory GD, antithyroid drugs over 5 years with positive TRAb. Isolated PBMC RNA provided the starting material for the TCR library. Enrollment of patients was through an endocrinology department in Xi'an, China. This clonotype was seen many times. The antigen is undetermined. This CDR3 has 13 residues. Germline assignment: CDR1 DFQATT and CDR2 SNEGSKA (reference sequence). V gave up 3 bases and J gave up 3 bases, with 11 bases separating them. The chain combines TRBV20-1 with TRBJ1-1, with D tentatively TRBD1 (5 bases). Here the sequenced sample was peripheral blood mononuclear cells (PBMCs), taken when the disease was refractory, from a patient treated with antithyroid drugs. The receptor was derived from a female donor with Graves disease. The CDR3 DNA follows: TGCAGTGCTAGCAGGGTGTTGGACACTGAAGCTTTCTTT. Translation gives CSASRVLDTEAFF.